The present TCR beta chain was sequenced within a study of CD8 T cells in Susac syndrome. Study overall: Among the Susac syndrome patients who underwent sequencing, about 6 had clinically active disease, while about 8 of them were in remission.

Whole-study findings and limits: There were some 15 Susac-specific public clones in total CD8+ repertoires and a few in CD8+ TEMRA repertoires.

V lost 10 bases, J lost 8 bases, and 10 bases stayed unmatched. From germline, CDR1 is MNHEY and CDR2 SVGAGI. This CDR3 is built from 13 residues. As to this clonotype: Antigen: not known.

cDNA came from approximately 0.5 to 1 ug RNA primed by random hexamers. TCRdb processed the immunoSEQ multiplex PCR reads anew with MiXCR; each CDR3 protein has one entry. The sample contains approximately 190,000 distinct CDR3 sequences, more than 85% of which appear only once. The rearrangement links TRBV6-5 to TRBJ2-1, with 8 bases lining up with TRBD2. The sample taken for sequencing was CD8+ T cells from PBMCs. This clonotype was sampled from a human donor with Susac syndrome. CDR3 coding DNA: TGTGCCATCGAGACCGGGACTAGTTATGAGCAGTTCTTC. Translated, it gives CAIETGTSYEQFF.